This TCR beta chain originates from a study of Ad26.COV2.S vaccination and SARS-CoV-2 variants. The sample's treatment: around 19 received Ad26.COV2.S at low or high dose, single or two shots; about 5 received placebo; per-sample allocation not given. Collection of the samples took place on day 63 after the first injection of vaccine or placebo. Libraries were prepared by immunoSEQ multiplex PCR; TCRdb keeps only in-frame clonotypes and omits some of them. The sample has around 370,000 clones, roughly 81% seen once. Here the sequenced sample was peripheral blood, taken in a trial of Ad26.COV2.S vaccine versus placebo. This clonotype originated in a person aged 18 to 59 who received the Ad26.COV2.S COVID-19 vaccine or a placebo.

As DNA, the CDR3 is TGTGCCAGCAGCTTCAATAAGAACACTGAAGCTTTCTTT. Its protein is CASSFNKNTEAFF. The rearrangement links TRBV7-8 to TRBJ1-1; no clear D. The CDR3 totals 13 residues. Germline-derived CDR1 and CDR2 are SGHVS and FQNEAQ. Between the trimmed V and J ends, which lost 3 bases and 1 base, there was a span of 6 bases. The full variable domain, completed using reference TRBV7-8 and TRBJ1-1, is GAGVSQSPRYKVAKRGQDVALRCDPISGHVSLFWYQQALGQGPEFLTYFQNEAQLDKSGLPSDRFFAERPEGSVSTLKIQRTQQEDSAVYLCASSFNKNTEAFFGQGTRLTVV.